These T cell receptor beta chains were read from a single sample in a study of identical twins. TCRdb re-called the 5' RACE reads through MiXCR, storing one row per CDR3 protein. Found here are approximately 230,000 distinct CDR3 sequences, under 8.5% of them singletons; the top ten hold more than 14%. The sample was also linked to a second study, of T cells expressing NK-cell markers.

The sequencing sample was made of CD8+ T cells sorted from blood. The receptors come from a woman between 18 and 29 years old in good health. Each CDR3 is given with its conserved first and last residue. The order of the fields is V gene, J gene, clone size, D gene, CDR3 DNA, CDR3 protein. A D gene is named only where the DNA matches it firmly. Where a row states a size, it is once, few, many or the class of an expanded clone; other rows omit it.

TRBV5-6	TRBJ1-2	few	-	TGTGCCAGCAGCTTGGGGCACTATGGCTACACCTTC	CASSLGHYGYTF
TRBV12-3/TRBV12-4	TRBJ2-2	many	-	TGTGCCAGCAACCCAGCAGGGGGGGCCGGGGAGCTGTTTTTT	CASNPAGGAGELFF
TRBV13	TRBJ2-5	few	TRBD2	TGTGCCAGCAGCTCGGGACTAGCGCCGCAAGAGACCCAGTACTTC	CASSSGLAPQETQYF
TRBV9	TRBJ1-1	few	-	TGTGCCAGCAGCGGGGGGTCCCTGGCCACTGAAGCTTTCTTT	CASSGGSLATEAFF
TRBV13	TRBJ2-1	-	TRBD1	TGTGCCAGCAGCTACCACAGGGGGAGGAATGAGCAGTTCTTC	CASSYHRGRNEQFF
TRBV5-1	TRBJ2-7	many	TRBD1	TGCGCCAGCAGCTTTTGGACAGGGGGCTACGAGCAGTACTTC	CASSFWTGGYEQYF
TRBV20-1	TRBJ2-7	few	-	TGCAGTGCTCGACTTCCTACCGGGACTTATTTCTACGAGCAGTACTTC	CSARLPTGTYFYEQYF
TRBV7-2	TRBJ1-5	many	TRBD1	TGTGCCAGCAGCTTATATAGGACAGGGGGCTCATATCAGCCCCAGCATTTT	CASSLYRTGGSYQPQHF
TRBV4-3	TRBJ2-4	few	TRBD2	TGCGCCAGCAGCCAAGATCGGGGGGACAAAAACATTCAGTACTTC	CASSQDRGDKNIQYF
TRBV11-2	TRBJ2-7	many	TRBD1	TGTGCCAGCACGGGGACAGGGGGCTACGAGCAGTACTTC	CASTGTGGYEQYF
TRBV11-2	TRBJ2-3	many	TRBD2	TGTGCCAGCAGCTTAGAACAGGGGGCATGGACTAGCGGGAGCACAGATACGCAGTATTTT	CASSLEQGAWTSGSTDTQYF
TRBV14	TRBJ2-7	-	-	TGTGCCAGCAGCCAATCGTCGGGCGAGCAGTACTTC	CASSQSSGEQYF
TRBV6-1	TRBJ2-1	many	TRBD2	TGTGCCAGCAGTGCCCCGCAGCGGGGGGCGGACAATGAGCAGTTCTTC	CASSAPQRGADNEQFF
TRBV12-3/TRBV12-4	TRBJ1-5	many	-	TGTGCCAGCCAAGAAGTAGGGCGCAATCAGCCCCAGCATTTT	CASQEVGRNQPQHF
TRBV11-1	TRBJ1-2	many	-	TGTGCCAGCAGCTTAGTCCCGAGTTACCGACCTGTCCCATATGGCTACACCTTC	CASSLVPSYRPVPYGYTF
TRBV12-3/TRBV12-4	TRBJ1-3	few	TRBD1	TGTGCCAGCAGTTGGCGGGACAGAGAACCTGGAAACACCATATATTTT	CASSWRDREPGNTIYF
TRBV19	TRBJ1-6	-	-	TGTGCCAGTAGTGGGGGACACCTCCTCCACTTT	CASSGGHLLHF
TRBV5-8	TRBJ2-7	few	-	TGTGCCAGCAGCTCCCCAATCTCCTACGAGCAGTACTTC	CASSSPISYEQYF
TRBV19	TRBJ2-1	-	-	TGTGCCAGTAGTCAACCACTCACAGGGACCTACAATGAGCAGTTCTTC	CASSQPLTGTYNEQFF
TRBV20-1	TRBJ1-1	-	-	TGCAGTGCTAGGTCTGAGGGCCTTGAAGCTTTCTTT	CSARSEGLEAFF
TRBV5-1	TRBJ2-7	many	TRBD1	TGCGCCAGCAGCTTGGAGGGACAGGTGGGGGAGCAGTACTTC	CASSLEGQVGEQYF
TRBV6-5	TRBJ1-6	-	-	TGTGCCAGCAGTTACACGGGCCCTAATTCACCCCTCCACTTT	CASSYTGPNSPLHF
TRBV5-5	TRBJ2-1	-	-	TGTGCCAGCAGCTTCGTCCGCACTTACAATGAGCAGTTCTTC	CASSFVRTYNEQFF
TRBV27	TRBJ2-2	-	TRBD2	TGTGCCAGCAGTCTGCTAGCGGAAAACACCGGGGAGCTGTTTTTT	CASSLLAENTGELFF
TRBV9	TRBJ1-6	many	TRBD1	TGTGCCAGCAGCGTCGCCGGACAGGGGAGTTTGTCCCTCCACTTT	CASSVAGQGSLSLHF
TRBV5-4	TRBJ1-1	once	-	TGTGCCATCGGCTTTGGTACAGCAAACACTGAAGCTTTCTTT	CAIGFGTANTEAFF
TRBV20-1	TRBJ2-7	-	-	TGCAGTGCTAGAGTCCCGGGCGGCTCCTACGAGCAGTACTTC	CSARVPGGSYEQYF
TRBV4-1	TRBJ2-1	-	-	TGCGCCAGCAGCCAAGGAGGGGACAATGAGCAGTTCTTC	CASSQGGDNEQFF
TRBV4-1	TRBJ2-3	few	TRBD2	TGCGCCAGCAGCCGCGAGCGGGAGATCACAGATACGCAGTATTTT	CASSREREITDTQYF
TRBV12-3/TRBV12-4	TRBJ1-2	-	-	TGTGCCAGCAGCCCGACAGTCTATGGCTACACCTTC	CASSPTVYGYTF
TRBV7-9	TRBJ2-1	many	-	TGTGCCAGCAGCGATCTAGAGTCTCCTTACAATGAGCAGTTCTTC	CASSDLESPYNEQFF
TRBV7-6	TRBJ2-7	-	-	TGTGCCAGCAGCCTACGAATTAGCAACGAGCAGTACTTC	CASSLRISNEQYF
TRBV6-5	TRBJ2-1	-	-	TGTGCCAGCAGTTACTTACAGGGTTTATCCTACAATGAGCAGTTCTTC	CASSYLQGLSYNEQFF
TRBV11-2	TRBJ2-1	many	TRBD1	TGTGCCAGCACCTCAGGACAGGGGATCTACAATGAGCAGTTCTTC	CASTSGQGIYNEQFF
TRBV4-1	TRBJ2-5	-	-	TGCGCCAGCAGCCACGGTAACCAAGAGACCCAGTACTTC	CASSHGNQETQYF
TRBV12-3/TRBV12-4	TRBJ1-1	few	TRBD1	TGTGCCAGCAGTCTCGGGACAGGGGAAACTGAAGCTTTCTTT	CASSLGTGETEAFF
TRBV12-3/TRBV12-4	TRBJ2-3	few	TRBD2	TGTGCCAGCAGCATAGCGGGGGGTCTAGATACGCAGTATTTT	CASSIAGGLDTQYF
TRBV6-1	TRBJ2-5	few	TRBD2	TGTGCCAGCAGAAGATCTAGCGGGAAAGAGACCCAGTACTTC	CASRRSSGKETQYF
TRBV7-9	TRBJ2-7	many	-	TGTGCCAGCAGCTTCGCAGGGGTCCACGAGCAGTACTTC	CASSFAGVHEQYF
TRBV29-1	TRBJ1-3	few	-	TGCAGCGTTGTTTTCCCCTACTCTGGAAACACCATATATTTT	CSVVFPYSGNTIYF
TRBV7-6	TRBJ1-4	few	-	TGTGCCAGCAGCTTAGGTCAGGGTTCGTATGAAAAACTGTTTTTT	CASSLGQGSYEKLFF
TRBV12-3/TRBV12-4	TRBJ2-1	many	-	TGTGCCAGCAGCCTACAGGGAAGGGGAAATGAGCAGTTCTTC	CASSLQGRGNEQFF
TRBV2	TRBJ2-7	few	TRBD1	TGTGCCAGCAGTGGGGAGACAGGGGGCTTATTCCTCTGGTACGAGCAGTACTTC	CASSGETGGLFLWYEQYF
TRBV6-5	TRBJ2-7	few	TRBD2	TGTGCCAGCAGTTACTCAAGCGGGGGGGCCAGATACGAGCAGTACTTC	CASSYSSGGARYEQYF
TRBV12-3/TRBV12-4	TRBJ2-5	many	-	TGTGCCAGCAGTTTAAAGCAGGCTGAAGAGACCCAGTACTTC	CASSLKQAEETQYF